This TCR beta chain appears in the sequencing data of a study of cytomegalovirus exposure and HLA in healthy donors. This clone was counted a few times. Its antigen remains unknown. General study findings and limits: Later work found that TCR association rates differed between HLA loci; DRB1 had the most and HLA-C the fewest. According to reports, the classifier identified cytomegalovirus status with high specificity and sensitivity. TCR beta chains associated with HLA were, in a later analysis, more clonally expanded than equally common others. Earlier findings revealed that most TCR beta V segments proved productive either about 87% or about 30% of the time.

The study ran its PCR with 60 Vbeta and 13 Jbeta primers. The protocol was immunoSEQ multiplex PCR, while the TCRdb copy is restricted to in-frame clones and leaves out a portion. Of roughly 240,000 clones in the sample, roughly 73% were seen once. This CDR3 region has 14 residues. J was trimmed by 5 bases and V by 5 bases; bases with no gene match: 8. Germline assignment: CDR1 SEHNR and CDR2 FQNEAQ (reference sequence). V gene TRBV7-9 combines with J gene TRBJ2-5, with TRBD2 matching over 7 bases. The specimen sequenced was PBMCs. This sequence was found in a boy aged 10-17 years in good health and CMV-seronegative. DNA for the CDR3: TGTGCCAGCAGCCCTTCATTAGCGGGCGAGACCCAGTACTTC. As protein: CASSPSLAGETQYF.